The clone carrying this TCR beta chain was found a few times. The antigen remains undetermined. The data stem from a study of response to subunit inactivated influenza vaccine. Germline loops: CDR1 SGHKS, CDR2 YYEKEE (reference sequence). V was cut by 5 bases and J by 6 bases, with 18 bases left in between. The length of the CDR3 is 15 residues. MiXCR, run by TCRdb on the RT-PCR reads, gives a single entry per CDR3 protein. The table records about 650,000 distinct CDR3 sequences, around 16% of them present only once. General study points: After each seasonal influenza vaccination, few new T cells are recruited, the authors suggested.

This sequence was found in a man in his fifties who received an inactivated influenza vaccine. The source material was PBMCs from blood, sampled 12 days after vaccination. The chain carries TRBV5-5 and TRBJ1-5; D perhaps matches TRBD1 (5 bases). CDR3 residues: CASSSGTFGGQPQHF. DNA for the CDR3: TGTGCCAGCAGTTCAGGGACCTTCGGGGGTCAGCCCCAGCATTTT.